Listed here are 29 T cell receptor beta chains from one sample, sequenced in a study of T-cell memory formation after mild COVID-19 (dated by TCRdb to the early 2020s). Preparation of the library involved 5' RACE. The sequencing machine was an Illumina NovaSeq 6000. TCRdb itself trimmed the public reads at Q25 with fastp, ran MiXCR and retained productive beta chains. Here each entry gathers all rows of one CDR3 protein and keeps the most common genes and DNA. Here the sample has 50,000 or so distinct CDR3 sequences; approximately 9% occur a single time. Together, the top ten hold around 11% of the sample. The specimen was PBMCs or a T cell subset sorted from them (not recorded which). The receptors were gathered from an adult woman who had mild COVID-19 (a few samples of this study predate the infection). The sample titles of this study are shuffled in the database, so cell type and time point are left out; the donor was told from shared clones.

This clonotype showed up just a few times. The chain is built from TRBV10-3 and TRBJ2-1, with D perhaps matching TRBD2 (6 bases). This CDR3 spans 14 amino acids. Germline values: CDR1 ENHRY, CDR2 SYGVKD. Trimming took off 3 bases at V and 3 bases at J, with 9 bases between the two ends. CDR3 residues: CAISDRGNYNEQFF. DNA of the CDR3: TGTGCCATCAGTGATCGCGGGAACTACAATGAGCAGTTCTTC.

A few counts support this clonotype. This chain connects TRBV7-2 to TRBJ1-2; D possibly corresponds to TRBD1 (5 bases). CDR3 length: 14 residues. Trimming took 1 base from V and 4 from J, leaving 10 bases between them. The germline V gene has CDR1 SGHTA and CDR2 FQGNSA. CDR3 region: CASSLGGIPYGYTF. DNA of the CDR3: TGTGCCAGCAGCTTAGGGGGGATACCCTATGGCTACACCTTC.

The rearrangement joins TRBV6-2 or TRBV6-3 to TRBJ2-5, with D possibly matching TRBD2 (6 bases). The CDR3 length is 15 residues. V lost 5 bases and J 2 bases, leaving 15 bases between the germline ends. Germline assignment: CDR1 MNHEY and CDR2 SVGEGT. CDR3 residues: CASSQYRDLQETQYF. For the CDR3, the DNA is TGTGCCAGCAGTCAGTACCGGGACTTACAAGAGACCCAGTACTTC.

This clonotype was found a few times. The chain uses TRBV12-3 or TRBV12-4 and TRBJ2-1; 12 bases match TRBD2. The CDR3 extends over 13 amino acids. Trimming took 9 bases from V and 9 from J; bases not matched to a gene: 6. This chain's CDR3 is CASGPSGGGEQFF. The CDR3 bases are TGTGCCAGTGGTCCTAGCGGGGGGGGTGAGCAGTTCTTC.

In this sample, this clonotype turned up a few times. The V gene is TRBV20-1, the J gene TRBJ2-1, with 9 bases fitting TRBD2. Germline V gene sequence: CDR1 DFQATT, CDR2 SNEGSKA (reference sequence). The CDR3 consists of 14 residues. J was trimmed by 4 bases and V by 3 bases; bases with no gene match: 4. The CDR3 coding sequence is TGCAGTGCTAGGTCGAGCGGGGGGTACAATGAGCAGTTCTTC. Translated, it gives CSARSSGGYNEQFF.

This clonotype showed up many times. The V call is TRBV20-1, the J call TRBJ2-6, with D perhaps matching TRBD1 (6 bases). Germline assignment: CDR1 DFQATT and CDR2 SNEGSKA (reference sequence). V was cut by 1 base and J by 1 base, with 17 bases left in between. There are 18 residues in the CDR3. DNA of the CDR3: TGCAGTGCTAGAGTAGATCGACAGGCAACATCTGGGGCCAACGTCCTGACTTTC. This sequence encodes CSARVDRQATSGANVLTF.

The rearrangement uses TRBV20-1 and TRBJ1-1, with D tentatively TRBD1 (6 bases). Germline V gives CDR1 DFQATT, CDR2 SNEGSKA (reference sequence). The CDR3 sequence is 15 residues long. Trimming pared 4 bases from V and 4 bases from J, leaving 19 bases between. The CDR3 DNA sequence: TGCAGTGCTATCAGGGACATCTCATGGGTCACTGAAGCTTTCTTT. Residues: CSAIRDISWVTEAFF.

This clonotype was observed a few times. V usage is TRBV2 and J usage is TRBJ2-7; the D gene could be TRBD1 or TRBD2 (5 bases each). Trimming cost V 6 bases and J 3 bases, with 15 bases left between them. This CDR3 region has 14 residues. CDR1 is SNHLY and CDR2 is FYNNEI in the germline V gene. CDR3 bases: TGTGCCAGCAGGCCCCGGGACGGAAGCTACGAGCAGTACTTC. Translation gives CASRPRDGSYEQYF. Based on the CDR3 plus reference TRBV2 and TRBJ2-7, the full variable domain is EPEVTQTPSHQVTQMGQEVILRCVPISNHLYFYWYRQILGQKVEFLVSFYNNEISEKSEIFDDQFSVERPDGSNFTLKIRSTKLEDSAMYFCASRPRDGSYEQYFGPGTRLTVT.

This clonotype has only a few counts. The chain joins TRBV7-8 to TRBJ2-5, with 11 bases lining up with TRBD2. Germline V lookup: CDR1 SGHVS, CDR2 FQNEAQ. This CDR3 region has 16 residues. V gave up 7 bases and J gave up 5 bases; unmatched junction bases: 12. The CDR3 loop reads CASTPTRLAGRETQYF. DNA for the CDR3: TGTGCCAGCACCCCCACCCGACTAGCGGGGAGGGAGACCCAGTACTTC.

This clonotype has only a few counts. The V call is TRBV20-1, the J call TRBJ1-1; no definite D call. Trimming took 0 bases from V and 1 from J, leaving 12 bases between them. Germline loops: CDR1 DFQATT, CDR2 SNEGSKA (reference sequence). CDR3 size: 15 residues. In DNA, the CDR3 is TGCAGTGCTAGAGACCCTATAAAGGGGAACACTGAAGCTTTCTTT. Its protein is CSARDPIKGNTEAFF.

In its sample, this clonotype was seen once. V gene TRBV6-6 combines with J gene TRBJ2-1; D uncertain. Trimming shortened V by 5 bases and J by 8 bases, and 7 bases separated the two germline ends. CDR3 length: 11 residues. Germline V gives CDR1 MNHNY, CDR2 SVGAGI (reference sequence). CDR3 loop: CASSPGHEQFF. CDR3 sequence (DNA): TGTGCCAGCAGTCCCGGCCATGAGCAGTTCTTC.

This chain uses TRBV11-2 with TRBJ2-1, with a tentative D call TRBD2 (6 bases). V was trimmed by 4 bases and J by 8 bases, leaving 15 bases between them. This CDR3 is 14 amino acids long. CDR1 is SGHAT and CDR2 is FQNNGV in the germline V gene. For the CDR3, the DNA is TGTGCCAGCAGCTGGGGGGATGAGGTCCATGAGCAGTTCTTC. Translated, it gives CASSWGDEVHEQFF.

This clonotype was counted between two and nine times. CDR3: CSAGVGGRRGYTF. CDR3 bases: TGCAGTGCCGGGGTCGGGGGGCGCCGCGGCTACACCTTC. The gene calls are TRBV20-1 and TRBJ1-2, with D possibly TRBD1 on 6 matching bases. Deletions cut 6 bases from V and 8 bases from J, with 19 bases between. This CDR3 contains 13 residues. From germline, CDR1 is DFQATT and CDR2 SNEGSKA (reference sequence).

Points on this clonotype: This may stem from a read error, because a much larger clone lies one nucleotide away. The chain links TRBV6-1 to TRBJ2-3; 8 bases are a match to TRBD1. The germline CDR1 and CDR2 sequences are MNHNS and SASEGT. This CDR3 has 14 amino acids. The CDR3 nucleotides are TGTTCCAGCACCCCAGGGGGCCTCACAGATACGCAGTATTTT. This encodes CSSTPGGLTDTQYF.

This clonotype was seen repeatedly, ten times or more. The chain couples TRBV5-1 to TRBJ2-7; D is possibly TRBD1 (5 bases). CDR3 size: 16 residues. V was clipped by 0 bases and J by 3 bases, with 16 bases between them. Germline V CDR1 and CDR2: SGHRS, YFSETQ. The CDR3 DNA reads as TGCGCCAGCAGCTTGGGCGACAGTGATACTTTCTACGAGCAGTACTTC. This sequence encodes CASSLGDSDTFYEQYF.

This clonotype was recorded only once. This chain connects TRBV6-6 to TRBJ2-5; 8 nucleotides agree with TRBD1. Per the germline V gene, CDR1 is MNHNY and CDR2 is SVGAGI (reference sequence). V dropped 7 bases and J dropped 5; count of bases not matched to a gene: 9. The CDR3 is 14 amino acids. The CDR3 DNA sequence: TGTGCCAGCATAAAACAGGGGGGCTGGGAGACCCAGTACTTC. Protein sequence: CASIKQGGWETQYF.

The chain has TRBV19 and TRBJ2-5; 9 nucleotides align to TRBD2. The CDR3 contains 16 residues. The germline V gene has CDR1 LNHDA and CDR2 SQIVND (reference sequence). V trimming: 3 bases; J trimming: 4 bases; junction bases outside the gene matches: 9. Here the CDR3 reads CASSIRVSGSGETQYF. CDR3 bases: TGTGCCAGTAGTATTCGGGTTAGCGGGAGTGGAGAGACCCAGTACTTC.

There are a few counts of this clonotype. This chain joins TRBV7-6 and TRBJ2-7; 12 bases are shared with TRBD1. Germline V gives CDR1 SGHVS, CDR2 FNYEAQ. The CDR3 runs 15 residues. Trimming at V came to 5 bases and at J to 4 bases, leaving 6 bases not matched to a gene. CDR3 loop: CASSQGTGGAYEQYF. DNA of the CDR3: TGTGCCAGCAGCCAAGGGACAGGGGGCGCGTACGAGCAGTACTTC.

This clonotype was counted only a few times. The chain is built from TRBV15 and TRBJ1-4; D is unresolved. This CDR3 comprises 16 residues. CDR1 and CDR2 from the germline V gene are LNHNV and YYDKDF (reference sequence). The germline V and J ends were trimmed by 5 bases and 8 bases, with 21 bases remaining between them. The CDR3 region is CATSPWTSRRSEKLFF. CDR3 in DNA: TGTGCCACCAGCCCATGGACGAGCCGGAGAAGCGAAAAACTGTTTTTT.

This clonotype was detected ten times or more. This chain links TRBV6-2 or TRBV6-3 with TRBJ2-7; no clear D. Germline V gene sequence: CDR1 MNHEY, CDR2 SVGEGT. The V gene lost 2 bases and the J gene lost 3 bases, with 11 bases spanning the gap. The length of the CDR3 is 14 residues. This chain's CDR3 is CASSYGRNVYEQYF. In nucleotides, the CDR3 is TGTGCCAGCAGTTACGGACGGAATGTCTACGAGCAGTACTTC.

This rearrangement joins TRBV7-3 to TRBJ1-2, with D possibly matching TRBD1 (6 bases). V dropped 5 bases and J dropped 6 bases, with 13 bases sitting between them. The CDR3 runs to 13 residues. Germline V CDR1 and CDR2: SGHTA, FQGTGA. The DNA of the CDR3 is TGTGCCAGCAGCCTGGGGGCGGCGGATGGCTACACCTTC. This codes for CASSLGAADGYTF. Supplemented by reference TRBV7-3 and TRBJ1-2, the full variable domain reads GAGVSQTPSNKVTEKGKYVELRCDPISGHTALYWYRQSLGQGPEFLIYFQGTGAADDSGLPNDRFFAVRPEGSVSTLKIQRTERGDSAVYLCASSLGAADGYTFGSGTRLTVV.

A few counts support this clonotype. The V and J genes are TRBV20-1 and TRBJ2-5; D not certain. Germline V gene sequence: CDR1 DFQATT, CDR2 SNEGSKA (reference sequence). The CDR3 has 11 amino acids. V lost 3 bases to trimming and J lost 3 bases, with 5 bases between them. This CDR3 is CSASQKETQYF. Here the CDR3 DNA reads TGCAGTGCTAGCCAGAAAGAGACCCAGTACTTC.

This clonotype was detected many times. CDR3 protein: CSASAPGLVTDTQYF. In DNA, the CDR3 is TGCAGTGCTAGCGCACCGGGACTAGTGACAGATACGCAGTATTTT. The genes are TRBV20-1 and TRBJ2-3; 8 bases match TRBD2. V was pared by 3 bases and J by 3 bases, with 8 bases of the junction left unmatched. Germline V gene lookup returns CDR1 DFQATT and CDR2 SNEGSKA (reference sequence). The CDR3 is 15 residues long.

This clonotype occurred many times. The chain recombines TRBV5-6 with TRBJ2-5; D might be TRBD1 (6 bases). This CDR3 comprises 13 residues. Trimming shortened V by 4 bases and J by 1 base, and 8 bases separated the two germline ends. Looked up from germline, CDR1 is SGHDT and CDR2 is YYEEEE. CDR3 residues: CASSAGVQETQYF. CDR3 DNA: TGTGCCAGCAGCGCAGGGGTCCAAGAGACCCAGTACTTC.

This clonotype has a count of ten or more. The chain recombines TRBV5-1 with TRBJ2-1, with D maybe TRBD2 (6 bases). CDR1 is SGHRS and CDR2 is YFSETQ in the germline V gene. Trimming shortened V by 4 bases and J by 7 bases, and 18 bases separated the two germline ends. The length of the CDR3 is 15 residues. The CDR3 DNA reads TGCGCCAGCAGCGGAACTAGCCACGGATTAAATGAGCAGTTCTTC. This translates into CASSGTSHGLNEQFF.

This clonotype was seen many times. This chain uses TRBV29-1 with TRBJ2-3, with 9 bases that match TRBD1. The CDR3 has 13 amino acids. Germline V gene lookup returns CDR1 SQVTM and CDR2 ANQGSEA. After removal of 3 bases from V and 3 bases from J, the junction contained 1 base not matched to a gene. The CDR3 spells CSVDGTGTDTQYF. In DNA, the CDR3 is TGCAGCGTTGACGGGACAGGGACAGATACGCAGTATTTT.

The sample holds many counts of this clonotype. V usage is TRBV7-3 and J usage is TRBJ2-1, with D possibly TRBD1 on 6 matching bases. The germline V gene has CDR1 SGHTA and CDR2 FQGTGA. V lost 5 bases to trimming and J lost 3 bases, with 11 bases between them. There are 14 residues in the CDR3. CDR3 sequence: CASSPLGGYNEQFF. The CDR3 nucleotides are TGTGCCAGCAGCCCTTTAGGGGGCTACAATGAGCAGTTCTTC.

This clonotype was counted ten times or more. The chain links TRBV12-3 or TRBV12-4 to TRBJ1-4, with 9 bases matching TRBD1. This CDR3 is built from 16 residues. The junction had 15 bases not matched to a gene; V was cut back by 8 bases and J by 8 bases. The CDR3 bases are TGTGCCAGCCCCTTAGGGTCGGGACAGGGCGGAGAAAAACTGTTTTTT. It codes for CASPLGSGQGGEKLFF.

By share, this clonotype counts as medium-sized. This chain joins TRBV3-1 and TRBJ2-7, with D possibly matching TRBD2 (6 bases). V lost 1 base and J lost 0, with 10 bases in between. The CDR3 is 15 amino acids. From germline, CDR1 is LGHDT and CDR2 YNNKEL (reference sequence). The CDR3 bases are TGTGCCAGCAGCCAAGCGGCGGGGAGCTCCTACGAGCAGTACTTC. As protein: CASSQAAGSSYEQYF.